Reported below is one T cell receptor (beta chain). No antigen is known for it. As the CDR3 is not closed by the conserved phenylalanine or tryptophan, this likely results from a read error. These data come from a study of tumor and adjacent non-tumor tissue in lung cancer (dated by TCRdb to between 2017 and 2018). About the full investigation: Of the cohort, roughly 12 patients had adenocarcinoma, 2 had squamous cell carcinoma and 1 had small cell lung cancer. Sequencing generated a total of roughly 130 million productive TCRbeta reads, averaging roughly 4.4 million reads per sample. Among the approximately 15 patients, ages ranged from about 31 to 76 years, about 10 were men and 5 were women, and disease was TNM stage I to III. Using bulk TCRbeta repertoires from over twelve lung cancer patients, the study set lung tumor tissue side by side with matched distant non-tumor lung tissue. TCRbeta CDR3 sequencing was performed on roughly 27 paired specimens, with one tumor sample and one normal lung sample collected per patient. Overall results and qualifications from the work: Neither the sequencing platform nor unique molecular identifiers are mentioned in the methods. Tumor tissue showed significantly higher TCR diversity (inverse Simpson) than normal lung tissue, at 431.37 vs 166.20 (P = 0.0075, Mann-Whitney U test). Peripheral blood was not sequenced, so blood TCRbeta repertoires in these lung cancer patients were not examined. TCR diversity was significantly higher in younger patients, and greater tumor TCR diversity was associated with shorter overall survival and shorter disease-free survival. A significantly larger cumulative share of the repertoire was made up by the top 100 clones in normal lung than in tumor tissue. Only about 14 patients were in the cohort, and the authors stated that larger samples and more detailed clinical data are needed.

The CDR3 totals 16 residues, both ends included. Only the CDR3 DNA is retained, 48 bases long and in frame from the first base. Bulk unsorted tissue served as the source for RNA extraction, and RNA quality was assessed using a NanoDrop ND-1000 and an Agilent 2100. For the normal lung samples, distant non-tumor tissue was collected more than 3 cm away from the tumor edge. Donors were newly diagnosed lung cancer patients admitted for thoracic surgery in China between August and November 2014, without prior chemotherapy. Patients who had received previous radiotherapy or chemotherapy, or who had another concurrent cancer, were excluded from the study. Surgical tissue pieces of roughly 1-2.3 cm3 were preserved in RNAlater solution and stored at -80 °C until use. The receptor library was made with multiplex PCR. Sequencing was performed on an Illumina HiSeq 2500. TCRbeta libraries were constructed through three rounds of nested PCR with primers (Table S4) according to protocols adapted from ARM-PCR. Before sequencing, PCR products of 200-500 bp were cut from the gel and purified using the QIAquick gel extraction kit. The original pipeline was this. Reads were cleaned using Trimmomatic, were merged into complete CDR3 sequences using FLASH, and were assigned to V(D)J germline segments using MiTCR. Clonal diversity was computed as the inverse Simpson's index with VDJtools. A read counted as productive if the sequence was in-frame and lacked a premature stop codon. The raw public reads went through TCRdb reprocessing: fastp at Q25, MiXCR clone calling, in-frame beta chains kept. Rows merge per CDR3 protein into single entries with the most common DNA and genes. The V and J calls here are based on TCRdb, not the publication. For this sample there are about 86,000 distinct CDR3 sequences; more than 65% appear just once. About a fifth of the sample comes from the top ten.

The receptor was derived from a woman between 45 and 65 years old with non-small cell lung cancer. Material: distant non-tumor lung tissue. Recombination linked TRBV12-3 or TRBV12-4 to TRBJ2-2; 7 of the junction bases match TRBD1. The CDR3 amino acid sequence is: CVSSLGTETNTVELFY. The DNA sequence is given as TGTGTCAGCAGTTTAGGGACAGAGACAAACACAGTGGAGCTGTTTTAT.